Below, 2 T cell receptor beta chains from the same sample are listed, as sequenced in a study of identical twins. TCRdb re-called the 5' RACE reads through MiXCR, storing one row per CDR3 protein. The sample shows hundreds of thousands of distinct CDR3 sequences, less than 7% of them seen only once. Sequencing input: naive T cells sorted from blood. These receptors came from a man between 18 and 35 years old in good health.

At least ten counts were recorded for this clonotype. CDR3: CASSSTPARDHEKLFF. The DNA of the CDR3 is TGTGCCAGCAGTTCCACCCCCGCCAGGGACCATGAAAAACTGTTTTTT. This chain uses TRBV28 with TRBJ1-4; D possibly corresponds to TRBD1 (5 bases). Germline values: CDR1 MDHEN, CDR2 SYDVKM. V was pared by 4 bases and J by 6 bases, with 18 bases between. This CDR3 comprises 16 residues.

The chain couples TRBV20-1 to TRBJ2-2; perhaps D is TRBD1 or TRBD2 (6 bases each). Between the trimmed V and J ends, which lost 1 base and 4 bases, there was a span of 19 bases. Germline CDR1 DFQATT, CDR2 SNEGSKA (reference sequence). The CDR3 consists of 17 residues. The CDR3 nucleotides are TGCAGTGCTAGAGTGTGGGGGGCTGACCGTGTCACCGGGGAGCTGTTTTTT. Its translation is CSARVWGADRVTGELFF.